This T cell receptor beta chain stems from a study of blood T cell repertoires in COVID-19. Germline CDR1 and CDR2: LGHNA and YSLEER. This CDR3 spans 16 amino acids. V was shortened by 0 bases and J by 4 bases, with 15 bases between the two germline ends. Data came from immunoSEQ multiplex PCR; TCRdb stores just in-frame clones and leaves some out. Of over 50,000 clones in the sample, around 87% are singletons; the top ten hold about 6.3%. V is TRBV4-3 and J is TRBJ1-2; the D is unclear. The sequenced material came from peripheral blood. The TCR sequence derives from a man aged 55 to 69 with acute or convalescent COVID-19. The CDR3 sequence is CASSQDAASFTYGYTF. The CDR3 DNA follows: TGCGCCAGCAGCCAAGATGCAGCGTCCTTTACCTATGGCTACACCTTC.